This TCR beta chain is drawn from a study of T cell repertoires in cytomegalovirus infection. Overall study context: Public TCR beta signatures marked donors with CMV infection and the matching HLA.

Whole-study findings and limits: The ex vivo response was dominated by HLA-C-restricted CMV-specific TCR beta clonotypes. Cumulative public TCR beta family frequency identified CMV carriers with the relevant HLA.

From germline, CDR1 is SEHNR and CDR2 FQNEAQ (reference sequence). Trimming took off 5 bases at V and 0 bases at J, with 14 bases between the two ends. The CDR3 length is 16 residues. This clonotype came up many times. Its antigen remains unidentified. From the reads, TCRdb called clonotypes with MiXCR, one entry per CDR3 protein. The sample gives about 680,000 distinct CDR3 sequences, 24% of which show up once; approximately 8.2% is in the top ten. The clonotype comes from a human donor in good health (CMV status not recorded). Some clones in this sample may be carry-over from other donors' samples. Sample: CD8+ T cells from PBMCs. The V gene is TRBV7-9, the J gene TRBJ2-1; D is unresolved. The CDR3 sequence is CASSRSTRSSYNEQFF. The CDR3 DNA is TGTGCCAGCAGCAGAAGCACACGGAGCTCCTACAATGAGCAGTTCTTC.